A single sample is the source of the 12 T cell receptor beta chains below, sequenced in a study of beta chain features in type 1 diabetes. Study-wide results and limits: Among all four CD4+ subsets, Type 1 diabetes patients had TCRB CDR3s that were moderately but significantly shorter.

Reverse transcribing all isolated RNA meant expressed TCRB transcripts were sequenced. The data were produced by immunoSEQ multiplex PCR, yet TCRdb's version contains in-frame clones alone and is incomplete. The sample holds under 50,000 clones, 66% seen once. The antigens of these receptors remain unknown. Sequencing was performed on Tregs from blood. The source is a woman aged 18-29 years with type 1 diabetes.

This chain links TRBV29-1 with TRBJ1-1; D might be TRBD1 (5 bases). The germline CDR1 and CDR2 sequences are SQVTM and ANQGSEA. CDR3 length equals 14 residues. Trimming took 6 bases from V and 4 from J, leaving 18 bases between them. The CDR3 protein is CSVLGVLGGTEAFF. In nucleotides, the CDR3 is TGCAGCGTCCTAGGGGTTTTGGGGGGCACTGAAGCTTTCTTT.

This chain connects TRBV28 to TRBJ2-7; 7 nucleotides match TRBD1. This CDR3 spans 14 amino acids. With V trimmed by 3 bases and J by 2 bases, 4 bases remained unmatched. The germline V gene has CDR1 MDHEN and CDR2 SYDVKM. The CDR3 sequence: CASSFQGQPYEQYF. The CDR3 DNA sequence: TGTGCCAGCAGTTTCCAGGGACAGCCCTACGAGCAGTACTTC.

The V gene is TRBV28, the J gene TRBJ1-1; 9 bases match TRBD1. The germline V gene encodes CDR1 MDHEN and CDR2 SYDVKM. The CDR3 extends over 11 amino acids. With 10 bases clipped from V and 10 bases from J, the junction kept 7 bases outside the gene matches. CDR3 loop: CATSGGQGAFF. The CDR3 region has the DNA TGTGCCACCTCGGGGGGACAGGGAGCTTTCTTT.

V and J are TRBV4-2 and TRBJ1-2; unclear D gene. This CDR3 is built from 14 residues. Germline assignment: CDR1 LGHNA and CDR2 YNFKEQ. V was pared by 4 bases and J by 0 bases, with 9 bases between. Here the CDR3 reads CASSPLAANYGYTF. DNA for the CDR3: TGTGCCAGCAGCCCCCTTGCGGCTAACTATGGCTACACCTTC.

In its sample, this clone was seen a few times. The rearrangement uses TRBV7-3 and TRBJ2-6, with 8 positions matching TRBD2. CDR1 SGHTA and CDR2 FQGTGA come from the germline V gene. This CDR3 has 18 amino acids. The V and J ends lost 4 bases and 0 bases, in that order; junction bases with no gene match: 8. The CDR3 protein is CASSSPGGSISGANVLTF. The CDR3 DNA is TGTGCCAGCAGCTCCCCGGGGGGGAGCATCTCTGGGGCCAACGTCCTGACTTTC. The variable domain in full, with the rest retrieved from reference TRBV7-3 and TRBJ2-6, is GAGVSQTPSNKVTEKGKYVELRCDPISGHTALYWYRQSLGQGPEFLIYFQGTGAADDSGLPNDRFFAVRPEGSVSTLKIQRTERGDSAVYLCASSSPGGSISGANVLTFGAGSRLTVL.

CDR3 sequence reads: CATRAGIDEKLFF. CDR3 DNA: TGCGCCACCCGGGCGGGGATAGATGAAAAACTGTTTTTT. This chain uses TRBV4-3 with TRBJ1-4; D uncertain. Germline V gives CDR1 LGHNA, CDR2 YSLEER. CDR3 length: 13 residues. The germline V and J ends were trimmed by 10 bases and 6 bases, with 15 bases remaining between them.

This chain links TRBV5-1 with TRBJ2-1, with 11 bases aligning to TRBD2. V was pared by 0 bases and J by 1 base, with 9 bases of the junction left unmatched. Per germline, CDR1 SGHRS and CDR2 YFSETQ. There are 19 residues in the CDR3. This CDR3 is CASSLEGKASGRSYNEQFF. The CDR3 region has the DNA TGCGCCAGCAGCTTGGAAGGCAAGGCTAGCGGGAGGTCCTACAATGAGCAGTTCTTC.

The chain couples TRBV19 to TRBJ1-5, with 10 bases matching TRBD1. J was trimmed by 6 bases and V by 4 bases; bases with no gene match: 3. CDR3 size: 14 residues. Germline V gene data show CDR1 as LNHDA and CDR2 as SQIVND (reference sequence). The CDR3 sequence: CASSRTGGFQPQHF. The CDR3 nucleotides read TGTGCCAGTAGTAGGACAGGGGGTTTTCAGCCCCAGCATTTT.

This clone was detected only a few times. The rearrangement links TRBV10-3 to TRBJ2-5, with 8 positions matching TRBD2. Per the germline V gene, CDR1 is ENHRY and CDR2 is SYGVKD. The junction had 4 bases not matched to a gene; V was cut back by 6 bases and J by 4 bases. The CDR3 sequence is 13 residues long. As DNA, the CDR3 is TGTGCCATCAGGACTAGCGACGGAGAGACCCAGTACTTC. This translates into CAIRTSDGETQYF.

This chain joins TRBV6-1 and TRBJ1-5, with 7 bases identical to TRBD1. Trimming cost V 5 bases and J 7 bases; bases outside gene matches: 11. In germline, CDR1 is MNHNS, CDR2 SASEGT. This CDR3 contains 15 residues. The chain's CDR3 is CASSLTGARNQPQHF. In DNA form, the CDR3 reads TGTGCCAGCAGTTTAACAGGGGCCCGAAACCAGCCCCAGCATTTT.

This clone came up a few times. The chain is built from TRBV7-9 and TRBJ2-5, with 10 bases lining up with TRBD2. This CDR3 spans 16 amino acids. Germline CDR1 SEHNR, CDR2 FQNEAQ (reference sequence). Losses at the gene ends were 7 bases for V and 6 bases for J; bases not matched to a gene: 14. The chain's CDR3 is CASIRGLAGVIQTQYF. The CDR3 DNA reads as TGTGCCAGCATAAGGGGCCTAGCGGGAGTCATCCAGACCCAGTACTTC.

V and J are TRBV4-3 and TRBJ1-1; D is perhaps TRBD1 (5 bases). Per germline, CDR1 LGHNA and CDR2 YSLEER. Deletions cut 4 bases from V and 5 bases from J, with 11 bases between. The CDR3 is 13 amino acids. The CDR3 loop is CASSRGGVTEAFF. CDR3 in DNA: TGCGCCAGCAGCCGGGGGGGGGTTACTGAAGCTTTCTTT.